The count of the clone carrying this TCR beta chain is one. Its antigen is currently unknown. The sample belongs to a study of T cell responses to AZD1222 COVID-19 vaccine. Overall study results and limits: The donor group comprised mostly white British people and more females; the analysis possibly underestimated clonal diversity. CD4 TCRs covered the whole spike, strongest at regions 160-218 and 743-854. Seropositive AZD1222 recipients at baseline numbered only five or six. Reports say nearly half of spike-specific TCRs go after unmutated variant regions.

Libraries were prepared by immunoSEQ multiplex PCR; TCRdb keeps only in-frame clonotypes and omits some of them. The sample has 110,000 or so clones, 88% seen once. The sample was peripheral blood, taken 28 days after the second AZD1222 dose. The receptor was isolated from an adult who received the AZD1222 COVID-19 vaccine.

This CDR3 reads CSVQEGERDGYYF. The CDR3, as DNA: TGCAGCGTCCAAGAAGGGGAGCGGGACGGTTATTACTTC. V gene TRBV29-1 combines with J gene TRBJ2-4, with 7 bases fitting TRBD2. The CDR3 runs 13 residues. V shed 6 bases, J shed 16 bases, and the junction held 18 bases outside the gene matches. CDR1 is SQVTM and CDR2 is ANQGSEA in the germline V gene.